Each of the 31 T cell receptor beta chains below was sequenced from the same sample in a study of long-term antiretroviral therapy in people with HIV. The authors ran the immunoSEQ assay, v3.0, at survey level. Assay: immunoSEQ multiplex PCR; the TCRdb copy retains only in-frame clones and omits some. The table shows tens of thousands of clones, with around 92% occurring only once. Source: unsorted PBMCs, taken approximately 7.1 years after starting antiretroviral therapy. The receptors shown here come from a man aged 50 to 59 with HIV.

The chain couples TRBV10-2 to TRBJ1-6; tentatively, D is TRBD1 (5 bases). Per the germline V gene, CDR1 is WSHSY and CDR2 is SAAADI. The CDR3 consists of 14 residues. Trimming pared 3 bases from V and 7 bases from J, leaving 10 bases between. In nucleotides, the CDR3 is TGCGCCAGCAGTGATCGACAGAGGAATTCACCCCTCCACTTT. Translating gives CASSDRQRNSPLHF.

V is TRBV27 and J is TRBJ2-3, with 10 bases lining up with TRBD2. The length of the CDR3 is 14 residues. Germline lookup yields CDR1 MNHEY and CDR2 SMNVEV (reference sequence). Unmatched junction bases numbered 2, after V lost 3 bases and J lost 5 bases. CDR3 sequence: CASSLLAGEDTQYF. DNA of the CDR3: TGTGCCAGCAGTTTGCTAGCGGGGGAAGATACGCAGTATTTT.

V is TRBV30 and J is TRBJ1-4; tentative D call: TRBD1 (5 bases). This CDR3 is 13 amino acids long. Germline V gene lookup returns CDR1 GTSNPN and CDR2 SVGIG (reference sequence). V gave up 4 bases and J gave up 8 bases, with 14 bases separating them. The CDR3 loop is CAWKEGRREKLFF. As DNA, the CDR3 is TGTGCCTGGAAGGAGGGGCGACGGGAAAAACTGTTTTTT.

J is TRBJ1-6 and V is TRBV11-2; no firm D call. Germline CDR1 is SGHAT and CDR2 is FQNNGV. With 1 base removed from V and 9 bases from J, the gap between germline ends came to 16 bases. The CDR3 loop spans 16 amino acids. CDR3 loop: CASSLGRQGHGSPLHF. Here the CDR3 DNA reads TGTGCCAGCAGCTTAGGGCGACAAGGGCATGGTTCACCCCTCCACTTT.

The chain has TRBV10-3 and TRBJ2-3, with 10 bases identical to TRBD1. V lost 6 bases and J lost 6; bases outside the gene matches: 6. Germline CDR1 is ENHRY and CDR2 is SYGVKD. The CDR3 has 14 amino acids. CDR3 nucleotide sequence: TGTGCCATCAGACCCGGGACAGGGGTGGATACGCAGTATTTT. It is translated as CAIRPGTGVDTQYF.

The chain recombines TRBV30 with TRBJ1-2; D is uncertain. The CDR3 is made up of 11 amino acids. Trimming removed 1 base at V and 2 bases at J, with 2 bases between. Germline V gene data show CDR1 as GTSNPN and CDR2 as SVGIG (reference sequence). The CDR3 protein is CAWSDNYGYTF. The CDR3, as DNA: TGTGCCTGGAGTGACAACTATGGCTACACCTTC.

The gene calls are TRBV29-1 and TRBJ2-1; TRBD2 might be the D (7 bases). CDR3 size: 14 residues. V lost 2 bases to trimming and J lost 2 bases, with 10 bases between them. From germline, CDR1 is SQVTM and CDR2 ANQGSEA. The CDR3: CSVERGTTYNEQFF. The CDR3 nucleotides read TGCAGCGTTGAAAGGGGGACTACCTACAATGAGCAGTTCTTC.

This chain uses TRBV9 with TRBJ1-5, with D uncertain. V lost 3 bases to trimming and J lost 1 base, with 11 bases between them. The germline V gene encodes CDR1 SGDLS and CDR2 YYNGEE. The CDR3 runs 15 residues. The CDR3 reads CASSESGNSNQPQHF. DNA of the CDR3: TGTGCCAGCAGCGAGTCGGGGAACAGCAATCAGCCCCAGCATTTT. Full variable domain (rest looked up from reference TRBV9 and TRBJ1-5): DSGVTQTPKHLITATGQRVTLRCSPRSGDLSVYWYQQSLDQGLQFLIQYYNGEERAKGNILERFSAQQFPDLHSELNLSSLELGDSALYFCASSESGNSNQPQHFGDGTRLSIL.

A single count supports this clone. The chain employs TRBV7-9 and TRBJ1-6, with 10 bases lining up with TRBD1. Trimming removed 2 bases from V and 6 bases from J; junction bases left unmatched: 7. CDR3 length: 17 residues. Per germline, CDR1 SEHNR and CDR2 FQNEAQ (reference sequence). CDR3 coding DNA: TGTGCCAGCAGCTTACGACGCGGGACAGGGGTTAATTCACCCCTCCACTTT. This gives the protein CASSLRRGTGVNSPLHF.

The chain recombines TRBV20-1 with TRBJ1-1, with D hard to call. The CDR3 runs to 11 residues. Germline CDR1 is DFQATT and CDR2 is SNEGSKA (reference sequence). V was pared by 3 bases and J by 10 bases, with 12 bases between. The CDR3 reads CSASLPSGAFF. The CDR3 DNA sequence: TGCAGTGCTAGTTTGCCCAGTGGAGCTTTCTTT.

The sample holds a few counts of this clone. This chain uses TRBV27 with TRBJ1-5; 7 positions agree with TRBD1. This CDR3 contains 14 residues. V lost 6 bases, J lost 1 base, and 3 bases stayed unmatched. Per the germline V gene, CDR1 is MNHEY and CDR2 is SMNVEV (reference sequence). The CDR3 reads CASRSGGSNQPQHF. The CDR3 DNA reads as TGTGCCAGCAGATCAGGGGGGAGCAATCAGCCCCAGCATTTT.

The chain recombines TRBV5-4 with TRBJ1-1; 8 bases agree with TRBD1. V shed 2 bases and J 0 bases; nucleotides not matched to a gene: 9. CDR3 length: 17 residues. Germline-derived CDR1 and CDR2 are SGHNT and YYREEE (reference sequence). The CDR3 nucleotides read TGTGCCAGCAGCTTCCGGACAGGGCAACTCATGAACACTGAAGCTTTCTTT. Its translation: CASSFRTGQLMNTEAFF.

The rearrangement links TRBV7-9 to TRBJ1-5; 7 bases match TRBD1. The germline V gene encodes CDR1 SEHNR and CDR2 FQNEAQ (reference sequence). J was trimmed by 2 bases and V by 2 bases; bases with no gene match: 0. The CDR3 runs 14 residues. Here the CDR3 DNA reads TGTGCCAGCAGCTTAACAGGGGGCAATCAGCCCCAGCATTTT. Translating it yields CASSLTGGNQPQHF.

The rearrangement links TRBV5-1 to TRBJ2-1; possibly TRBD1 for D (6 bases). V lost 3 bases and J 6 bases, leaving 10 bases between the germline ends. This CDR3 contains 13 residues. Germline CDR1 is SGHRS and CDR2 is YFSETQ. CDR3 sequence reads: CASSWTVLNEQFF. CDR3 nucleotides: TGCGCCAGCAGCTGGACAGTTCTCAATGAGCAGTTCTTC.

The rearrangement joins TRBV4-2 to TRBJ1-1; no definite D call. V shed 5 bases and J shed 1 base, with 8 bases lying between them. Germline lookup yields CDR1 LGHNA and CDR2 YNFKEQ. This CDR3 is built from 13 residues. In DNA, the CDR3 is TGTGCCAGCAGCTTGGCTGGGAACACTGAAGCTTTCTTT. Its protein is CASSLAGNTEAFF.

The rearrangement joins TRBV27 to TRBJ2-7, with 9 nucleotides matching TRBD2. V was pared by 3 bases and J by 1 base, with 7 bases of the junction left unmatched. Germline lookup yields CDR1 MNHEY and CDR2 SMNVEV (reference sequence). The CDR3 is 16 residues long. CDR3 loop: CASSFEIAGASYEQYF. CDR3 in DNA: TGTGCCAGCAGTTTTGAAATAGCGGGGGCATCCTACGAGCAGTACTTC.

The rearrangement uses TRBV4-3 and TRBJ2-1, with D tentatively TRBD2 (5 bases). Between the trimmed V and J ends, which lost 0 bases and 9 bases, there was a span of 9 bases. Germline V gene lookup returns CDR1 LGHNA and CDR2 YSLEER. The CDR3 contains 13 residues. The CDR3 sequence is CASSQDRGGEQFF. The DNA of the CDR3 is TGCGCCAGCAGCCAAGATCGAGGAGGTGAGCAGTTCTTC.

The chain uses TRBV9 and TRBJ2-3; TRBD2 aligns across 9 bases. Germline V lookup: CDR1 SGDLS, CDR2 YYNGEE. V trimming: 0 bases; J trimming: 3 bases; junction bases outside the gene matches: 5. This CDR3 is 16 amino acids long. In nucleotides, the CDR3 is TGTGCCAGCAGCGTAGGGTCTAGCGGGGTAACAGATACGCAGTATTTT. It specifies CASSVGSSGVTDTQYF.

CDR3 protein: CAISPSTNEKLFF. The CDR3, as DNA: TGTGCCATCAGTCCTTCAACTAATGAAAAACTGTTTTTT. The chain carries TRBV10-3 and TRBJ1-4; D is undetermined. This CDR3 has 13 residues. Germline lookup yields CDR1 ENHRY and CDR2 SYGVKD. V lost 5 bases and J lost 0, with 4 bases in between.

The rearrangement links TRBV11-2 to TRBJ2-6; D possibly corresponds to TRBD2 (5 bases). The CDR3 extends over 16 amino acids. Trimming took off 0 bases at V and 4 bases at J, with 10 bases between the two ends. Germline CDR1 and CDR2: SGHAT and FQNNGV. The CDR3 region is CASSLDSAPGANVLTF. CDR3 sequence (DNA): TGTGCCAGCAGCTTAGATAGCGCCCCCGGGGCCAACGTCCTGACTTTC.

This clone has only one observation. The V call is TRBV7-6, the J call TRBJ1-1; TRBD1 might be the D (5 bases). The V end was cut by 5 bases, the J end by 4 bases, with 14 bases between. Per the germline V gene, CDR1 is SGHVS and CDR2 is FNYEAQ. The CDR3 has 14 residues. CDR3 sequence reads: CASSPLGGGTEAFF. CDR3 nucleotides: TGTGCCAGCAGCCCCCTAGGCGGGGGCACTGAAGCTTTCTTT.

The chain employs TRBV7-9 and TRBJ1-2; perhaps TRBD1 as D (5 bases). V gave up 1 base and J gave up 3 bases, with 15 bases separating them. The CDR3 covers 16 residues. CDR1 and CDR2 (germline): SEHNR, FQNEAQ (reference sequence). The CDR3 DNA reads TGTGCCAGCAGCTTAGGGGACCGGGTAGGGTACTATGGCTACACCTTC. This codes for CASSLGDRVGYYGYTF.

This chain uses TRBV9 with TRBJ1-5; D is uncertain. CDR1 and CDR2 from the germline V gene are SGDLS and YYNGEE. CDR3 length: 13 amino acids. The V gene lost 1 base and the J gene lost 0 bases, with 2 bases spanning the gap. The CDR3 reads CASSVSSNQPQHF. The CDR3 bases are TGTGCCAGCAGCGTATCTAGCAATCAGCCCCAGCATTTT.

The CDR3 sequence: CASSQDRPGASPTGELFF. Written as DNA, the CDR3 is TGCGCCAGCAGCCAAGATCGGCCGGGGGCGAGTCCCACCGGGGAGCTGTTTTTT. The genes are TRBV4-1 and TRBJ2-2; D possibly matches TRBD1 or TRBD2 (6 bases each). The V and J ends lost 0 bases and 4 bases respectively, with 18 bases between them. The length of the CDR3 is 18 residues. Germline loops: CDR1 MGHRA, CDR2 YSYEKL.

The chain recombines TRBV7-8 with TRBJ1-2, with 9 bases fitting TRBD1. Germline V gives CDR1 SGHVS, CDR2 FQNEAQ. With V trimmed by 2 bases and J by 7 bases, 8 bases remained unmatched. This CDR3 comprises 15 residues. The CDR3 bases are TGTGCCAGCAGCTTACCCGGACAGGGGAGGGGTGGCTACACCTTC. This translates into CASSLPGQGRGGYTF.

The rearrangement links TRBV5-1 to TRBJ2-3; 8 bases map to TRBD1. Germline V gene sequence: CDR1 SGHRS, CDR2 YFSETQ. The ends lost 0 bases at V and 2 bases at J; junction bases unmatched: 5. The CDR3 totals 16 residues. CDR3 nucleotides: TGCGCCAGCAGCTTGGGTTGGACAGGGCCCACAGATACGCAGTATTTT. Translation gives CASSLGWTGPTDTQYF.

This clone was picked up one time. The V call is TRBV20-1, the J call TRBJ2-3; no reliable D call. This CDR3 contains 10 residues. V shed 5 bases and J shed 5 bases, with 5 bases lying between them. In germline, CDR1 is DFQATT, CDR2 SNEGSKA (reference sequence). CDR3 sequence (DNA): TGCAGTGCTCACCTAGATACGCAGTATTTT. Its translation: CSAHLDTQYF.

This chain links TRBV6-6 with TRBJ2-2; D is perhaps TRBD1 (6 bases). The CDR3 has 14 residues. The V end was cut by 6 bases, the J end by 2 bases, with 10 bases between. Germline V lookup: CDR1 MNHNY, CDR2 SVGAGI (reference sequence). CDR3 amino acids: CASRPGTNTGELFF. CDR3 sequence (DNA): TGTGCCAGCAGACCCGGGACAAACACCGGGGAGCTGTTTTTT.

The J gene is TRBJ2-1, the V gene TRBV4-3; the match to TRBD2 covers 7 bases. CDR1 LGHNA and CDR2 YSLEER come from the germline V gene. The CDR3 consists of 15 residues. V trimming: 4 bases; J trimming: 7 bases; junction bases outside the gene matches: 10. CDR3 protein: CASSPSHGGRNEQFF. The DNA of the CDR3 is TGCGCCAGCAGCCCCTCCCACGGGGGGAGAAATGAGCAGTTCTTC.

This clone was seen a single time. The V and J genes are TRBV13 and TRBJ2-5, with D hard to call. The germline CDR1 and CDR2 sequences are PRHDT and FYEKMQ (reference sequence). This CDR3 spans 15 amino acids. Trimming removed 2 bases at V and 10 bases at J, with 20 bases between. CDR3 sequence reads: CASSLPKTPLLGQYF. CDR3 in DNA: TGTGCCAGCAGCTTACCCAAGACTCCCCTCCTGGGCCAGTACTTC.

The chain is built from TRBV2 and TRBJ2-6; 8 bases fit TRBD1. CDR3 length: 16 amino acids. The germline CDR1 and CDR2 sequences are SNHLY and FYNNEI. Trimming at V came to 6 bases and at J to 4 bases, leaving 8 bases not matched to a gene. The CDR3 DNA follows: TGTGCCAGCAGAAGGACAGGGAGCGTCGGGGCCAACGTCCTGACTTTC. As protein: CASRRTGSVGANVLTF.